The rows below give T cell receptor beta chains drawn from one sample of a study of blood T cell repertoires in COVID-19. The repertoire was sequenced with immunoSEQ multiplex PCR; TCRdb's copy has only in-frame clones and lacks some. The sample includes about 190,000 clones, about 81% of them seen just once. Sequenced material: peripheral blood. The receptors were gathered from an elderly woman with COVID-19, enrolled during active disease. The CDR3 runs from the conserved cysteine through the conserved F or W. Each record gives: V gene, J gene, CDR3 protein.

>TRBV4-3|TRBJ2-5
CASSQDNGAGLAGGLLETQYF
>TRBV29-1|TRBJ2-5
CSASGTSGGETQYF
>TRBV2|TRBJ2-7
CASTGTSGYEQYF
>TRBV18|TRBJ1-4
CASSPGTGGTEKLFF
>TRBV5-1|TRBJ2-3
CASTLIPGLAGEDTQYF
>TRBV5-6|TRBJ1-1
CASSYYGNTEAFF
>TRBV28|TRBJ2-7
CASSLTSGRIYEQYF
>TRBV9|TRBJ1-4
CASSARGQAGEKLFF
>TRBV7-8|TRBJ2-3
CASSLVGLAESTDTQYF
>TRBV7-8|TRBJ2-7
CASSLGDRAHEQYF
>TRBV29-1|TRBJ2-7
CSVGSGSGYEQYF
>TRBV25-1|TRBJ2-5
CASSATGGVGETQYF
>TRBV10-3|TRBJ2-3
CAISAIAVSTDTQYF
>TRBV28|TRBJ2-2
CASHTGTGLTGELFF
>TRBV7-2|TRBJ1-2
CASSLSGTGSGGYTF
>TRBV20-1|TRBJ2-5
CSALGLRTQYF
>TRBV7-3|TRBJ2-3
CASSLLAAGTGGSDTQYF
>TRBV10-3|TRBJ2-3
CAITGGAGDTQYF
>TRBV7-9|TRBJ2-2
CASSNRLAGSAGELFF
>TRBV7-9|TRBJ1-2
CASSPKGQGYYGYTF
>TRBV7-9|TRBJ2-7
CASSLRGGFEQYF
>TRBV6-5|TRBJ1-3
CASRDSGSGNTIYF
>TRBV4-3|TRBJ2-1
CASSQGYLNEQFF
>TRBV4-1|TRBJ2-5
CASSRWRKETQYF
>TRBV5-6|TRBJ2-5
CASSRPGTGQETQYF
>TRBV15|TRBJ2-5
CATSRDWAQETQYF
>TRBV7-2|TRBJ1-2
CASSLRRDYGYTF
>TRBV10-3|TRBJ2-3
CAIKTSGTDTQYF
>TRBV3-1/TRBV3-2|TRBJ2-5
CASSQVGEGWETQYF
>TRBV27|TRBJ2-2
CASSFGGPTGELFF
>TRBV27|TRBJ2-1
CASSLVGDSEQFF
>TRBV2|TRBJ2-1
CASRVSSYNEQFF
>TRBV7-2|TRBJ1-2
CASSLWTGGYGYTF
>TRBV2|TRBJ1-5
CASSEYRSNQPQHF
>TRBV30|TRBJ2-2
CASNSLQTGELFF
>TRBV7-8|TRBJ2-2
CASSLSTGELFF
>TRBV6-2/TRBV6-3|TRBJ2-5
CASSYKTGGESLYQETQYF
>TRBV10-3|TRBJ1-2
CAISESHRNYGYTF
>TRBV5-1|TRBJ2-3
CASSSETGYTDTQYF
>TRBV7-8|TRBJ2-7
CASSPSGTSGRSEQYF
>TRBV5-1|TRBJ1-4
CASSFSGEKLFF
>TRBV5-6|TRBJ2-3
CASSLELGGRADTQYF
>TRBV2|TRBJ1-4
CASRSRGPSNEKLFF
>TRBV19|TRBJ1-5
CASSMVKAGHSNQPQHF
>TRBV6-6|TRBJ1-2
CASSYPEGGVHYGYTF
>TRBV5-1|TRBJ1-2
CASSFLGEDGYTF
>TRBV2|TRBJ2-2
CASRDGQGNTGELFF
>TRBV3-1/TRBV3-2|TRBJ1-2
CASSHQTNYGYTF
>TRBV24-1|TRBJ2-3
CATSERTGSERYF
>TRBV6-5|TRBJ2-5
CASSYSGGFQETQYF
>TRBV3-1/TRBV3-2|TRBJ2-3
CASSAGTGAAGTQYF
>TRBV28|TRBJ1-5
CASSRQIHQPQHF
>TRBV5-1|TRBJ2-7
CASSFRQGSEQYF
>TRBV7-2|TRBJ2-1
CASSLPGQGGNEQFF
>TRBV7-9|TRBJ1-2
CASSWGEGLERYTF
>TRBV5-4|TRBJ2-3
CASSLEREADTQYF
>TRBV12-2|TRBJ2-7
CASRPPKTPSRDEQYF